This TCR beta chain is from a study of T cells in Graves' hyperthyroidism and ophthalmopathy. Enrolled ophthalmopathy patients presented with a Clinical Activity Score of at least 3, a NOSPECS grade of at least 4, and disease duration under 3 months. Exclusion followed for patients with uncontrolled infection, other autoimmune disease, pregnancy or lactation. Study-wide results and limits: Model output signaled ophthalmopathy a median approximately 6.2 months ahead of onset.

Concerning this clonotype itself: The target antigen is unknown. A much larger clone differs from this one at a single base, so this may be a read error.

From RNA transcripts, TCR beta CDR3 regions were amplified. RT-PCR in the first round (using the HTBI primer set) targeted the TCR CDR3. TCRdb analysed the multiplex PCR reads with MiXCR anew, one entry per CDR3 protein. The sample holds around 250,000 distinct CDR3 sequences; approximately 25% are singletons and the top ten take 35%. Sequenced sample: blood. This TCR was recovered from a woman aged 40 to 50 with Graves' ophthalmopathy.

CDR3 bases: TGCAGTGCTTTCAGGGACTCTACCTACGAGCAGTACTTC. It specifies CSAFRDSTYEQYF. The chain has TRBV20-1 and TRBJ2-7; D is perhaps TRBD2 (6 bases). Germline V gives CDR1 DFQATT, CDR2 SNEGSKA (reference sequence). The CDR3 has 13 residues. V shed 5 bases and J shed 2 bases, with 13 bases lying between them.